The 9 T cell receptor beta chains below were found in one sample sequenced in a study of Ad26.COV2.S vaccination and SARS-CoV-2 variants (dated by TCRdb to the early 2020s). Explained via the paper, the treatment or condition label denotes: about 20 received Ad26.COV2.S at low or high dose, single or two shots; a few received placebo; per-sample allocation not given. For vaccine and placebo recipients, the sequenced repertoires came from samples collected on day 63 after the first injection. Library creation used the immunoSEQ multiplex PCR assay. TCRdb's version of the immuneACCESS table is confined to in-frame rearrangements and falls short of the full clone set. An unresolved V gene accounts for under half of the shortfall where checked; the remainder is of unknown origin. This sample is represented by roughly 300,000 clones; more than 85% of them were singletons. The ten largest clones add up to roughly 5% of the sample.

Sample: peripheral blood, taken in a trial of Ad26.COV2.S vaccine versus placebo. All receptors come from a person aged 18-65 years who received the Ad26.COV2.S COVID-19 vaccine or a placebo.

The chain links TRBV29-1 to TRBJ1-1, with 10 bases identical to TRBD1. The germline CDR1 and CDR2 sequences are SQVTM and ANQGSEA. V was clipped by 6 bases and J by 4 bases; unmatched bases: 5. The CDR3 is made up of 13 amino acids. The CDR3 DNA reads as TGCAGCGTCACCGGGACAGGGGTCACTGAAGCTTTCTTT. Protein: CSVTGTGVTEAFF. The variable domain in full, with the rest retrieved from reference TRBV29-1 and TRBJ1-1, is SAVISQKPSRDICQRGTSLTIQCQVDSQVTMMFWYRQQPGQSLTLIATANQGSEATYESGFVIDKFPISRPNLTFSTLTVSNMSPEDSSIYLCSVTGTGVTEAFFGQGTRLTVV.

This sequence joins TRBV11-3 and TRBJ2-2; D possibly corresponds to TRBD2 (5 bases). Per germline, CDR1 SGHNT and CDR2 YENEEA. V lost 5 bases and J 1 base, leaving 11 bases between the germline ends. The length of the CDR3 is 15 residues. In nucleotides, the CDR3 is TGTGCCAGCAGCCCCGCTCGGGGGAACACCGGGGAGCTGTTTTTT. This sequence encodes CASSPARGNTGELFF. Supplemented by reference TRBV11-3 and TRBJ2-2, the full variable domain reads EAGVVQSPRYKIIEKKQPVAFWCNPISGHNTLYWYLQNLGQGPELLIRYENEEAVDDSQLPKDRFSAERLKGVDSTLKIQPAELGDSAVYLCASSPARGNTGELFFGEGSRLTVL.

The genes are TRBV5-6 and TRBJ2-1, with TRBD1 matching 10 bases. V shed 3 bases and J 2 bases; nucleotides not matched to a gene: 5. CDR3 length equals 16 residues. Germline CDR1 SGHDT, CDR2 YYEEEE. The CDR3 protein is CASSSGQGGPYNEQFF. In DNA, the CDR3 is TGTGCCAGCAGCTCTGGACAGGGGGGCCCCTACAATGAGCAGTTCTTC.

This clone was detected only once. The V and J genes are TRBV24-1 and TRBJ2-1; no clear D gene. Germline assignment: CDR1 KGHDR and CDR2 SFDVKD. The CDR3 has 12 amino acids. V was clipped by 0 bases and J by 8 bases, with 4 bases between them. This CDR3 reads CATSDLLDEQFF. CDR3 nucleotides: TGTGCCACCAGTGATTTGCTAGATGAGCAGTTCTTC.

This clone appeared many times. In nucleotides, the CDR3 is TGTGCCTGGAGTGTAACCCCCGGGAGTGCCACCGGGGAGCTGTTTTTT. The encoded protein is CAWSVTPGSATGELFF. The chain employs TRBV30 and TRBJ2-2, with D possibly matching TRBD2 (6 bases). Germline V gene sequence: CDR1 GTSNPN, CDR2 SVGIG (reference sequence). The length of the CDR3 is 16 residues. V was pared by 0 bases and J by 4 bases, with 15 bases between.

The rearrangement uses TRBV27 and TRBJ1-5, with a possible D match to TRBD1 (5 bases). This CDR3 is 14 amino acids long. V lost 6 bases and J 5 bases, leaving 14 bases between the germline ends. CDR1 and CDR2 (germline): MNHEY, SMNVEV (reference sequence). CDR3 sequence (DNA): TGTGCCAGCAGCCGCGGGGGAGGGCATCAGCCCCAGCATTTT. Encoded protein: CASSRGGGHQPQHF.

The chain carries TRBV5-5 and TRBJ2-2, with 12 nucleotides matching TRBD2. Germline CDR1 SGHKS, CDR2 YYEKEE (reference sequence). The junction had 3 bases not matched to a gene; V was cut back by 4 bases and J by 2 bases. There are 16 residues in the CDR3. DNA for the CDR3: TGTGCCAGCAGCGGGACTAGCGGGCTAAACACCGGGGAGCTGTTTTTT. This sequence encodes CASSGTSGLNTGELFF.

The genes are TRBV28 and TRBJ1-5; 9 nucleotides line up with TRBD1. The V gene end was trimmed by 6 bases and the J gene end by 1 base; junction bases not matched to a gene: 10. CDR1 and CDR2 from the germline V gene are MDHEN and SYDVKM. The CDR3 covers 17 residues. CDR3 coding DNA: TGTGCCAGCAGCCCAGGACAGGGGAGGTTGAGCAATCAGCCCCAGCATTTT. Its translation: CASSPGQGRLSNQPQHF.

This chain connects TRBV4-2 to TRBJ1-5; no reliable D call. The CDR3 is 14 residues long. The V gene lost 1 base and the J gene lost 6 bases, with 10 bases spanning the gap. Germline V gives CDR1 LGHNA, CDR2 YNFKEQ. The DNA for the CDR3 is TGTGCCAGCAGCCAAGGAGTTCGGGGTCAGCCCCAGCATTTT. This sequence encodes CASSQGVRGQPQHF.